This T cell receptor beta chain was retrieved from a study of cytomegalovirus exposure and HLA in healthy donors. The PCR used 60 Vbeta and 13 Jbeta primers. Libraries were prepared by immunoSEQ multiplex PCR; TCRdb keeps only in-frame clonotypes and omits some of them. The table lists 70,000 or so clones, approximately 60% of them singletons. Details on this clone: Antigen unknown.

Study-wide findings and caveats: Earlier analysis looked at TCR beta V segments, and most were productive about 87% or about 30% of the time.

The clonotype comes from a woman aged 45 to 65 in good health and CMV-seronegative. Sequencing was performed on PBMCs.

The CDR3, as DNA: TGCGCCAGCAGCAACGGGACTAGCGTCTCCTACGAGCAGTACTTC. This sequence encodes CASSNGTSVSYEQYF. V gene TRBV5-1 combines with J gene TRBJ2-7, with 10 bases fitting TRBD2. Losses at the gene ends were 4 bases for V and 0 bases for J; bases not matched to a gene: 4. Germline CDR1 is SGHRS and CDR2 is YFSETQ. This CDR3 is 15 amino acids long.